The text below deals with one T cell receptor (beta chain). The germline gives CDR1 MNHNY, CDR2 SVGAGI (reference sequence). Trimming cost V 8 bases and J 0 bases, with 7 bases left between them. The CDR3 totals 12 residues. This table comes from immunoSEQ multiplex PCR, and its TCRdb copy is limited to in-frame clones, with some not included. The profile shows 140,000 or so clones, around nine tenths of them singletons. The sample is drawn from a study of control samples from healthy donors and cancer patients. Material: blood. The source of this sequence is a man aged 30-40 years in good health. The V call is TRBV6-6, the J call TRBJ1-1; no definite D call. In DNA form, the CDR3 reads TGTGCCAGCCTTTTAATGAACACTGAAGCTTTCTTT. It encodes CASLLMNTEAFF.